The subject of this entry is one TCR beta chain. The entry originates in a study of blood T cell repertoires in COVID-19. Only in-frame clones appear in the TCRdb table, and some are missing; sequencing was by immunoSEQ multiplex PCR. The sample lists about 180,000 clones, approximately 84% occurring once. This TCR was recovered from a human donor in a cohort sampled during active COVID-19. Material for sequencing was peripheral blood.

For the CDR3, the DNA is TGTGCCAGCAGCCGAACGACAGGGGGCGCTGGGGCCAACGTCCTGACTTTC. Translated: CASSRTTGGAGANVLTF. This sequence joins TRBV11-2 and TRBJ2-6; 10 nucleotides align to TRBD1. This CDR3 has 17 residues. Germline V gives CDR1 SGHAT, CDR2 FQNNGV. The V segment lost 5 bases and the J segment 2 bases; nucleotides outside the gene matches: 6.